This TCR beta chain was identified in a study of blood T cell repertoires in COVID-19. Study-wide context: Sources were T cells, B-cell-depleted T cells, or PBMCs; the material itself was cDNA or gDNA.

TCRdb keeps only in-frame clones here, not all; method: immunoSEQ multiplex PCR. The profile shows roughly 67,000 clones, 80% to 95% of them singletons. Germline-derived CDR1 and CDR2 are SGDLS and YYNGEE. Germline trimming cut 3 bases from V and 3 bases from J; bases unmatched to any gene: 6. There are 15 residues in the CDR3. Input material: peripheral blood. The chain links TRBV9 to TRBJ1-2, with TRBD1 matching 9 bases. This TCR came from a man between 65 and 80 years old with active COVID-19. The CDR3, as DNA: TGTGCCAGCAGCGCTCGGACAGGGGTTGACTATGGCTACACCTTC. It specifies CASSARTGVDYGYTF.